There are a few counts of the clone carrying this TCR beta chain. No antigen is known for it. It was with a sample-barcoded 5' primer and a J-beta primer mix that a second PCR of roughly 7 to 12 cycles was run. Via MiXCR, TCRdb re-called the 5' RACE reads, giving one row per CDR3 protein. Counted here are about 1.7 million distinct CDR3 sequences, about 30% occurring once; the ten biggest clones make up 7% to 9%. This record comes from a study of blood T cells in healthy people across ages. Study findings and constraints: The study could not conclusively compare naive and antigen-experienced cells, given its unsorted PBMCs.

This sequence was found in a woman in her twenties or thirties in good health. Sequenced material: blood.

CDR3 sequence (DNA): TGTGCCATCAATGGAGTCGCCCAAGGCAATGAGCAGTACTTC. It specifies CAINGVAQGNEQYF. The chain combines TRBV10-3 with TRBJ2-5; D unclear. Per germline, CDR1 ENHRY and CDR2 SYGVKD. This CDR3 spans 14 amino acids. Trimming took off 7 bases at V and 11 bases at J, with 23 bases between the two ends.